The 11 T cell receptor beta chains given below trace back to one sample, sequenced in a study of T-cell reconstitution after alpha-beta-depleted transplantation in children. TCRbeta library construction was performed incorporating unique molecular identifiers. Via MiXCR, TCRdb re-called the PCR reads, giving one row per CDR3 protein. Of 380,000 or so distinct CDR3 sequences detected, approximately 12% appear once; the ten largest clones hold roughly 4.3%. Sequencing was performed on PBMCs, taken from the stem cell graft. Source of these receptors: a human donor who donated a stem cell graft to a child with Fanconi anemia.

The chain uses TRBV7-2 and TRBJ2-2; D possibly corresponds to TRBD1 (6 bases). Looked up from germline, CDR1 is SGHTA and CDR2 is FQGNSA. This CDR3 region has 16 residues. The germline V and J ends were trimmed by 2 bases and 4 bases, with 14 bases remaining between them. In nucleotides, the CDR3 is TGTGCCAGCAGCTTACTGGGGGCGCGTAGCACCGGGGAGCTGTTTTTT. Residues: CASSLLGARSTGELFF.

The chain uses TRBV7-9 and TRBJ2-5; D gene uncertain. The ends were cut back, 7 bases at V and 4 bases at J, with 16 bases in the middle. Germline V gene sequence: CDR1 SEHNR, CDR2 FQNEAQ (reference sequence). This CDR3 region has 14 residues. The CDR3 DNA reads TGTGCCAGCATCCCCCGGGCGGTGAGAGAGACCCAGTACTTC. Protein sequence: CASIPRAVRETQYF.

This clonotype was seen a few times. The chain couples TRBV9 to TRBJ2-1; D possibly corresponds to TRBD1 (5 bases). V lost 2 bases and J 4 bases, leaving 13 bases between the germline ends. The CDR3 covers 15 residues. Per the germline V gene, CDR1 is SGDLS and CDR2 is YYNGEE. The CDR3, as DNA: TGTGCCAGCAGCGTTACAGGTAGTCGGTACAATGAGCAGTTCTTC. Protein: CASSVTGSRYNEQFF.

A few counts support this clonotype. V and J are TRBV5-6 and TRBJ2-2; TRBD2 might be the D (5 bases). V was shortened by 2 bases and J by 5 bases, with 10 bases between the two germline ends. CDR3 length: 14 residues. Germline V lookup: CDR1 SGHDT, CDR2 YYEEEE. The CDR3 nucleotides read TGTGCCAGCAGCTTCGGGGTACAAACCGGGGAGCTGTTTTTT. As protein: CASSFGVQTGELFF.

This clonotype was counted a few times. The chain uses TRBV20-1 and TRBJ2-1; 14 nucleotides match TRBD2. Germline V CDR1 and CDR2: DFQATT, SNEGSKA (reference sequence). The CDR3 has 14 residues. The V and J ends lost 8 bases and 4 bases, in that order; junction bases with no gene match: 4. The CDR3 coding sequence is TGCAGTATGACTAGCGGGGGGGAATACAATGAGCAGTTCTTC. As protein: CSMTSGGEYNEQFF.

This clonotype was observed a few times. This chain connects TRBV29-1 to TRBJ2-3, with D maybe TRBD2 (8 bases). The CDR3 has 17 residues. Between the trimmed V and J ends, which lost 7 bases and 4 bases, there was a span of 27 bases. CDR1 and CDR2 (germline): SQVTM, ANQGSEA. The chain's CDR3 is CSAQGIGGGGFSDTQYF. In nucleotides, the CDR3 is TGCAGCGCACAGGGGATAGGCGGCGGGGGGTTTTCAGATACGCAGTATTTT.

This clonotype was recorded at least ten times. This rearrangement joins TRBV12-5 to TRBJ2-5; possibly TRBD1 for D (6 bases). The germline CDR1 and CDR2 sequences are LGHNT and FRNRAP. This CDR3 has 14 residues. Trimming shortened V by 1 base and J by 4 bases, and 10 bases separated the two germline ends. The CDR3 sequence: CASGLGRGRETQYF. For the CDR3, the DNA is TGTGCTAGTGGTTTGGGCAGGGGAAGAGAGACCCAGTACTTC.

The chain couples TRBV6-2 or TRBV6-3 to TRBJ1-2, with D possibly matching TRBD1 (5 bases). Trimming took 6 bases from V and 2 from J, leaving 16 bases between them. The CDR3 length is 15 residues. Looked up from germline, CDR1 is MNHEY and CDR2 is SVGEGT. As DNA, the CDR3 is TGTGCCAGCAGGCTCTCCGGGGGAGCGAACTATGGCTACACCTTC. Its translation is CASRLSGGANYGYTF.

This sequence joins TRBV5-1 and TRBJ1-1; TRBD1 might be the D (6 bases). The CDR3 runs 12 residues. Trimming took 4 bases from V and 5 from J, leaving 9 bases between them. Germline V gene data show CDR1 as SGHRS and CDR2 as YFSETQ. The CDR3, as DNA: TGCGCCAGCAGCGGACAGCAAACTGAAGCTTTCTTT. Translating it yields CASSGQQTEAFF.

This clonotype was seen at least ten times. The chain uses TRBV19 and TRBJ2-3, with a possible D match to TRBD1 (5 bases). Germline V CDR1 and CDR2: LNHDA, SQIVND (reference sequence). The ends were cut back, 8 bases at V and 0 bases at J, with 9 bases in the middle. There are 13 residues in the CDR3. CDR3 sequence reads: CASQTESTDTQYF. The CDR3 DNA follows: TGTGCCAGTCAGACAGAGAGCACAGATACGCAGTATTTT.

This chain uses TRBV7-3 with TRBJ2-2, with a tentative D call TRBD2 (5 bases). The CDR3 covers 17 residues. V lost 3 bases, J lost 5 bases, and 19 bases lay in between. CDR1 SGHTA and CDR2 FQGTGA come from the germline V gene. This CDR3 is CASSFTSKTLGTGELFF. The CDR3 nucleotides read TGTGCCAGCAGCTTCACTTCCAAGACACTAGGGACCGGGGAGCTGTTTTTT. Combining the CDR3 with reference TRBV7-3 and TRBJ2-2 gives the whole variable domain GAGVSQTPSNKVTEKGKYVELRCDPISGHTALYWYRQSLGQGPEFLIYFQGTGAADDSGLPNDRFFAVRPEGSVSTLKIQRTERGDSAVYLCASSFTSKTLGTGELFFGEGSRLTVL.